This TCR beta chain was identified in a study of blood T cell repertoires in COVID-19. Study details: From the United States, Italy and Spain came samples of acute and convalescent COVID-19. PBMCs, B-cell-depleted T cells, or T cells were the source of the cDNA or gDNA that made up the material.

This clone has more than one count but fewer than ten. CDR1 and CDR2 from the germline V gene are LNHDA and SQIVND (reference sequence). The length of the CDR3 is 16 residues. Trimming removed 5 bases from V and 5 bases from J; junction bases left unmatched: 7. Using immunoSEQ multiplex PCR, the repertoire was profiled, and TCRdb retains in-frame clones only, with some absent. Counted here are about 320,000 clones, about 82% occurring once; the ten biggest clones make up just over 7%. The origin of this receptor is a human donor in a cohort sampled during active COVID-19. Sequencing was carried out using peripheral blood. The chain combines TRBV19 with TRBJ2-1, with 12 bases fitting TRBD2. Written as DNA, the CDR3 is TGTGCCAGTAGTTCCAGGACTAGCGGGGAGAACAATGAGCAGTTCTTC. Its protein product is CASSSRTSGENNEQFF.